This TCR beta chain was sequenced for a study of T cell responses to AZD1222 COVID-19 vaccine (dated by TCRdb to about 2021). Regarding the complete study: AZD1222 recipients given second doses at about 4 weeks or at about 12 weeks were pooled, since spike-specific TCR depth and breadth were not found to differ between the two schedules. A total of just over 230 trial participants underwent TCR sequencing, of whom 200 to 220 had received two doses of AZD1222 and some 25 had received two doses of the MenACWY control vaccine. Trial participants were enrolled into age subgroups of 18-55, 56-69 and 70-plus years, which contained about 160, 30 and 59 TCR-sequenced participants, respectively.

The CDR3 regions of human TCRbeta chains were analyzed by immunosequencing. Regarding the original processing steps: TCRs in the repertoires were matched against a reference library of SARS-CoV-2-specific TCRs that had been generated with the MIRA antigen-specificity platform. Breadth was defined as the fraction of unique TCRs that were SARS-CoV-2-associated. Depth was defined as the fraction of total T cells that were SARS-CoV-2-associated. Using the MIRA data, each spike-specific TCR was assigned both to the spike region to which the TCR was reactive and to a CD4 or CD8 class. Log10-transformed breadth and depth values were compared by one-way ANOVA with Sidak's multiple comparisons tests. The immuneACCESS repertoire file appears here via TCRdb, limited to in-frame rearrangements. These files lack a portion of the clones; in checked studies, under half of the deficit traces to unresolved V genes, and the cause of the others is not known. V, J and clone size derive from that table, while D and trimming were established from the DNA sequence. This sample comprises roughly 97,000 clones, roughly 91% of them detected only once. Just under 7.5% of the sample rests with the top ten.

The time point label for this specimen denotes: baseline before first vaccination. Vaccinee samples were obtained from the UK trials COV001 and COV002, which included a single-blind randomized controlled phase 2/3 trial of AZD1222 (ChAdOx1 nCoV-19) in healthy adults. Trial participant PBMC samples were collected at day 0 and day 28 after the second dose for TCRbeta chain sequencing. The CDR3 measures 16 amino acids from cysteine to phenylalanine. Of the read, only the CDR3 DNA is kept; its 48 bases are in frame from base 1. As encoded in the germline V gene, CDR1 is KGHSH while CDR2 is LQKENI. V and J lose 6 bases and 0 bases, and a span of 14 bases separates them. Note on this clone: It lacks a known antigen. Qualities for individual bases were not recorded, and no much larger clone is one base off.

What the research found in general, with its limitations: Participants were mostly white British, with more females than males. The authors suggested clonal diversity may have been underestimated. The 56-69-year group was small, and its depth increase did not reach significance, likely because of low power. Only five to seven AZD1222 recipients were SARS-CoV-2 seropositive at baseline, limiting conclusions about previously exposed vaccinees. Vaccine-associated CD4 TCRs spanned the whole spike protein, with dominant responses in regions 160-218 and 743-854. No day 14 peak-response samples were available, so repertoires were characterized only after the peak T cell response. Spike-specific TCR breadth and depth rose significantly after two AZD1222 doses compared with day 0 and with MenACWY recipients. Nearly half of unique spike-specific TCRs reportedly recognized epitopes outside regions mutated in the B.1.351 and B.1.1.7 variants.

The material sequenced was peripheral blood, taken on day 0 of AZD1222 vaccination. This receptor was taken from an adult in good health. The receptor chain draws on TRBV18 and TRBJ2-2; the D assignment is uncertain and may be TRBD1 or TRBD2, with 6 bases supporting each. The DNA is as follows: TGTGCCAGCTCCTCTTCCGGGGGCGCGAACACCGGGGAGCTGTTTTTT. Its coded protein is CASSSSGGANTGELFF.